The clone carrying this T cell receptor beta chain was picked up a small number of times. Its specificity is not known. It was from PBMCs that CD4+ and CD8+ T cells were sorted. The CDR3 length is 15 residues. Germline V CDR1 and CDR2: PRHDT, FYEKMQ (reference sequence). Trimming pared 0 bases from V and 5 bases from J, leaving 11 bases between. It was cDNA, reverse transcribed from extracted RNA, that served as the sequencing template. TCRdb keeps only in-frame clones here, not all; method: immunoSEQ multiplex PCR. This sample has 120,000 to 150,000 clones, with roughly 58% found just once. These data belong to a study of CD8+ T cells in alopecia areata. Whole-study findings and limits: An increase in clonality over normal scalp was evident in lesional scalp, especially alopecia totalis/universalis. When scalp samples are sequenced, resident alphabeta T cells of normal skin are also captured. TCR sharing across patients was less clear than in mice, possibly HLA-related.

The sequence derives from a human donor in good health. The rearrangement uses TRBV13 and TRBJ2-1; no reliable D call. The sequenced sample was CD8+ T cells sorted from blood. The CDR3 region is CASSLGLGVDNEQFF. CDR3 DNA: TGTGCCAGCAGCTTAGGTCTGGGTGTGGACAATGAGCAGTTCTTC.